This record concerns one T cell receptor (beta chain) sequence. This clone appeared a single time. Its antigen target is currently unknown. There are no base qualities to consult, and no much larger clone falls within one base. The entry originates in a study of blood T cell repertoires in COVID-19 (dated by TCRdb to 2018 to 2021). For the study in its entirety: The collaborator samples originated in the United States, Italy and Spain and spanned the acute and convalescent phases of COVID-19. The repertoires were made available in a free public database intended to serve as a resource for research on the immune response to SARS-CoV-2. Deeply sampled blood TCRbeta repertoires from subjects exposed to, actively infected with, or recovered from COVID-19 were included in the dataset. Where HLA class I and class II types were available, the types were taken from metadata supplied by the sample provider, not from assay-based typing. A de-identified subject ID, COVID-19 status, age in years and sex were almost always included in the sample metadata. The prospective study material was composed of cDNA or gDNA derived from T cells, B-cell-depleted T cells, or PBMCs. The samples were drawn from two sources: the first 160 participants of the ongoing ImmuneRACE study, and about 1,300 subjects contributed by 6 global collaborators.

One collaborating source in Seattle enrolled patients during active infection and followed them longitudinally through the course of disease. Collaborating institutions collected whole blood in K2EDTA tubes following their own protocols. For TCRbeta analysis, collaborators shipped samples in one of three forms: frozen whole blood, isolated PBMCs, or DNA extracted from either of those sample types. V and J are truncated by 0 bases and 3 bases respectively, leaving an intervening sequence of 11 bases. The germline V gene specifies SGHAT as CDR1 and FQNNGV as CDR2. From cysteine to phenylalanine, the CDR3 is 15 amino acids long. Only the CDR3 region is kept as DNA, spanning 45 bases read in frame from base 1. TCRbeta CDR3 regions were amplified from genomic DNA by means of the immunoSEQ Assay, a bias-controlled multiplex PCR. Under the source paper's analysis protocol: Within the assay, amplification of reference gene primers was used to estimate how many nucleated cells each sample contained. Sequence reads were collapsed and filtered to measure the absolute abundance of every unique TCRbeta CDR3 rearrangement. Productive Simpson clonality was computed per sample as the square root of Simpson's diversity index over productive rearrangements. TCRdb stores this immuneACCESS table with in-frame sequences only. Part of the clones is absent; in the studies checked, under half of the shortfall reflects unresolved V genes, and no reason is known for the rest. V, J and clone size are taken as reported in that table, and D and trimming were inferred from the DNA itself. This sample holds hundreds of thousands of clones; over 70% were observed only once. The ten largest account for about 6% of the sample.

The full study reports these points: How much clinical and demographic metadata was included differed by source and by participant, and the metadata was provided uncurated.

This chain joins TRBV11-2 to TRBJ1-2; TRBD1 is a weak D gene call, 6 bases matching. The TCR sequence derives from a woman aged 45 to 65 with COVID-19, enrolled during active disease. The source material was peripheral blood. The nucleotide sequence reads TGTGCCAGCAGCTTAGATTCAGGGGCGTACTATGGCTACACCTTC. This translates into CASSLDSGAYYGYTF.